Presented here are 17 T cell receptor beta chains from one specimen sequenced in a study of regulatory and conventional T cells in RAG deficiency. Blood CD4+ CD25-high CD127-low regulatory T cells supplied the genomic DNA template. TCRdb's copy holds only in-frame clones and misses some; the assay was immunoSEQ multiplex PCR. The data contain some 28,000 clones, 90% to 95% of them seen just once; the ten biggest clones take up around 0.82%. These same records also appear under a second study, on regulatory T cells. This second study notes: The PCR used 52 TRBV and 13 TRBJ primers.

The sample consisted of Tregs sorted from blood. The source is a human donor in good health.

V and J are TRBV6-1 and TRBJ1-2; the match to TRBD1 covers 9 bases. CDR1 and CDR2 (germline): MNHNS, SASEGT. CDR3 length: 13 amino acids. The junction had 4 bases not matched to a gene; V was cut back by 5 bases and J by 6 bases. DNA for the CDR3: TGTGCCAGCAGTTTAGGGACAGGGAATGGCTACACCTTC. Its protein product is CASSLGTGNGYTF.

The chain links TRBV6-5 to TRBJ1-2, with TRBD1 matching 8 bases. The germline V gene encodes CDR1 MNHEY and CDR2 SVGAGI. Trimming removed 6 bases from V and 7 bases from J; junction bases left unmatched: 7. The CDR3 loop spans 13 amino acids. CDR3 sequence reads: CASSRTGFGGYTF. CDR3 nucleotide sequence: TGTGCCAGCAGCCGGACAGGGTTCGGTGGCTACACCTTC.

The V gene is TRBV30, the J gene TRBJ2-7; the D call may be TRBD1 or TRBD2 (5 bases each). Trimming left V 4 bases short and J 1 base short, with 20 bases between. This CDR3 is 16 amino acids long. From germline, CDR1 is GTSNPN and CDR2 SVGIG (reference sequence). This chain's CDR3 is CAWTPTWGPRSYEQYF. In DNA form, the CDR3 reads TGTGCCTGGACTCCTACCTGGGGACCCCGATCCTACGAGCAGTACTTC.

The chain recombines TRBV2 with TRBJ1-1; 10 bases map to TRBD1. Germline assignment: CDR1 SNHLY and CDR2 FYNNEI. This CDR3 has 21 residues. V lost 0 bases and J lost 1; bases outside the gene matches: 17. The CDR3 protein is CASSEAFGKTGTGASNTEAFF. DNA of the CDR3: TGTGCCAGCAGTGAAGCGTTTGGGAAAACCGGGACAGGGGCCTCGAACACTGAAGCTTTCTTT.

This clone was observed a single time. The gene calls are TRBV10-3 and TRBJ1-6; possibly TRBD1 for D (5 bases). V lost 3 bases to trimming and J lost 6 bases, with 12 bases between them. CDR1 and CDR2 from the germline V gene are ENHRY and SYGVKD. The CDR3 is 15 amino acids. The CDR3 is CAISDPGHVNSPLHF. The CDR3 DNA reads TGTGCCATCAGTGATCCTGGACACGTTAATTCACCCCTCCACTTT.

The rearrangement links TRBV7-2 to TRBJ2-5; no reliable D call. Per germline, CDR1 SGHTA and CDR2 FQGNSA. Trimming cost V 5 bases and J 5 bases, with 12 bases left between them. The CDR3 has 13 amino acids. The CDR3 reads CASSPVGWETQYF. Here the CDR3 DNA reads TGTGCCAGCAGCCCCGTAGGTTGGGAGACCCAGTACTTC.

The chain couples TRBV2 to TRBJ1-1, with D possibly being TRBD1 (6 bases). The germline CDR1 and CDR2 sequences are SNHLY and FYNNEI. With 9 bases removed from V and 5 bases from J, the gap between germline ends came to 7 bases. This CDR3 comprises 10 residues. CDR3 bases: TGTGCCAGAGGGACAACTGAAGCTTTCTTT. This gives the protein CARGTTEAFF.

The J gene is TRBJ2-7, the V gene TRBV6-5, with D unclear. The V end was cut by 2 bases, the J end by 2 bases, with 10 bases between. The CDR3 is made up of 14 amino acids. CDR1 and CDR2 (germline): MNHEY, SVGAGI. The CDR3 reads CASSYEATTYEQYF. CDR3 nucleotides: TGTGCCAGCAGTTACGAGGCGACCACCTACGAGCAGTACTTC.

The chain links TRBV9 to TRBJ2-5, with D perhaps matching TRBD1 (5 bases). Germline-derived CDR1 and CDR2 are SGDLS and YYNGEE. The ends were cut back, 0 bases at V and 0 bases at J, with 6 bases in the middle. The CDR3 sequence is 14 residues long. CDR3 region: CASSVGQYQETQYF. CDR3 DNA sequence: TGTGCCAGCAGCGTAGGACAGTACCAAGAGACCCAGTACTTC.

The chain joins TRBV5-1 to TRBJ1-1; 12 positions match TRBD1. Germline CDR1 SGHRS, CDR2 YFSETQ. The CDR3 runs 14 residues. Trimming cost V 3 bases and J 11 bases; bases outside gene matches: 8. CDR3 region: CASSYRDRGLGAFF. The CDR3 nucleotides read TGCGCCAGCAGCTACCGGGACAGGGGGCTTGGGGCTTTCTTT. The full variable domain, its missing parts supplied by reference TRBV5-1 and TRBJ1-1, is KAGVTQTPRYLIKTRGQQVTLSCSPISGHRSVSWYQQTPGQGLQFLFEYFSETQRNKGNFPGRFSGRQFSNSRSEMNVSTLELGDSALYLCASSYRDRGLGAFFGQGTRLTVV.

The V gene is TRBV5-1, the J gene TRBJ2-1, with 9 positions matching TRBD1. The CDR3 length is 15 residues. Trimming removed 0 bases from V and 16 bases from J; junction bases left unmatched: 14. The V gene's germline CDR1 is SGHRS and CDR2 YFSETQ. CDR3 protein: CASSLVPDRGYDNFF. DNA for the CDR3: TGCGCCAGCAGCTTGGTACCGGACAGGGGCTACGATAATTTCTTC.

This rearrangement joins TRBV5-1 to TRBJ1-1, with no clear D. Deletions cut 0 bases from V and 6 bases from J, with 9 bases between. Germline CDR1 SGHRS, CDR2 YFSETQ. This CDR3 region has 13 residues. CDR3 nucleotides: TGCGCCAGCAGCTTGGATAGGGCAGCTGAAGCTTTCTTT. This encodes CASSLDRAAEAFF.

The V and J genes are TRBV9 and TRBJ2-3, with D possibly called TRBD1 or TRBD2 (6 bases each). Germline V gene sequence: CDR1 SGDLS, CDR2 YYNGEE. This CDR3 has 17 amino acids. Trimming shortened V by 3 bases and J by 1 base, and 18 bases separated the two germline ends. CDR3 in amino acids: CASSDRVRGEGTDTQYF. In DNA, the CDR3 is TGTGCCAGCAGCGACAGGGTTAGGGGGGAGGGCACAGATACGCAGTATTTT. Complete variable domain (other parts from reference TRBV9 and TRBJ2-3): DSGVTQTPKHLITATGQRVTLRCSPRSGDLSVYWYQQSLDQGLQFLIQYYNGEERAKGNILERFSAQQFPDLHSELNLSSLELGDSALYFCASSDRVRGEGTDTQYFGPGTRLTVL.

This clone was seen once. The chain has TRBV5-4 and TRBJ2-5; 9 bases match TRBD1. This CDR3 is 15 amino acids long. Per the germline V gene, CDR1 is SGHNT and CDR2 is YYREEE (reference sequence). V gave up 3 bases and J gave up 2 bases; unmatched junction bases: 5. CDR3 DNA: TGTGCCAGCAGCTCCTCCGGGACAGGGCAAGAGACCCAGTACTTC. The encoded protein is CASSSSGTGQETQYF.

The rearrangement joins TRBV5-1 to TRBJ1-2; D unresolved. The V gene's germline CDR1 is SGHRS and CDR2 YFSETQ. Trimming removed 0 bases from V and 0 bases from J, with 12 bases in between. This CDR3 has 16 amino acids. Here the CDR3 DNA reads TGCGCCAGCAGCTTGGGTAACAGCCCAGCTAACTATGGCTACACCTTC. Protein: CASSLGNSPANYGYTF.

CDR3: CASSFTGAFGNYGYTF. The CDR3 DNA is TGCGCCAGCAGCTTCACGGGGGCGTTTGGGAACTATGGCTACACCTTC. J is TRBJ1-2 and V is TRBV5-1; a weak D match, TRBD1 (6 bases). This CDR3 spans 16 amino acids. Per the germline V gene, CDR1 is SGHRS and CDR2 is YFSETQ. V lost 2 bases to trimming and J lost 2 bases, with 16 bases between them.

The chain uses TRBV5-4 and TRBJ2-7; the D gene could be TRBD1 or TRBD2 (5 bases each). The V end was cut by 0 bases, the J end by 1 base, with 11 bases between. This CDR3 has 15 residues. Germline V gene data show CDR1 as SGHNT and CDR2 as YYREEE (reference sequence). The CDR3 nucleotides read TGTGCCAGCAGCTTGGGCCCTGGGGGTTCCTACGAGCAGTACTTC. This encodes CASSLGPGGSYEQYF.